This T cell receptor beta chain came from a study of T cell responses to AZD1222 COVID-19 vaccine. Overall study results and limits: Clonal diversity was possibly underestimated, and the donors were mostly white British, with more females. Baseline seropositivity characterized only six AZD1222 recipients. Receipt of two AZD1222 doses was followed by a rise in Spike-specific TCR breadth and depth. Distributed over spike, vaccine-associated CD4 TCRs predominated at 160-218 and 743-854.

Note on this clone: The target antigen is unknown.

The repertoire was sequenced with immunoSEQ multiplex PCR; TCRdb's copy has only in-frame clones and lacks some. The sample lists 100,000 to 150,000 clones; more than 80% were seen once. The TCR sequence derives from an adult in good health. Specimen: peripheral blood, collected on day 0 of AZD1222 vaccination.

The CDR3 nucleotides are TGCGCCAGCAGCCAAGATAGACGGGGGTGGAATTCACCCCTCCACTTT. Translated, it gives CASSQDRRGWNSPLHF. The chain combines TRBV4-1 with TRBJ1-6; perhaps TRBD1 as D (5 bases). Germline loops: CDR1 MGHRA, CDR2 YSYEKL. The V end was cut by 0 bases, the J end by 7 bases, with 13 bases between. CDR3 size: 16 residues.